This is a list of T cell receptor beta chains from one sample in a study of control samples from healthy donors and cancer patients. The assay was immunoSEQ multiplex PCR, and TCRdb's table has in-frame clones only and misses some. Found here are about 160,000 clones, 80% to 90% of them singletons; the top ten hold around 11%. What was sequenced was blood. The receptor set was obtained from a man younger than 45 in good health. Each CDR3 is given with its conserved first and last residue. Each record gives: J gene, V gene, D gene, clone size, CDR3 DNA, CDR3 protein. The D gene is left open where the match is weak. The size field is filled for only some rows; it gives once, few, many or a size class.

J: TRBJ1-5; V: TRBV28; D: TRBD1; size: once; DNA: TGTGCCAGCAGTTACAGGGGGCGCAGGGGAACACGAAATCAGCCCCAGCATTTT; CDR3: CASSYRGRRGTRNQPQHF
J: TRBJ2-4; V: TRBV27; D: TRBD1; size: NA; DNA: TGTGCCAGCAGCCCACTCGGGACAGGCGCTCGGGACATTCAGTACTTC; CDR3: CASSPLGTGARDIQYF
J: TRBJ1-6; V: TRBV14; D: NA; size: NA; DNA: TGTGCCAGCAGCCAGTTCAACGCAGCCCTCTATTCACCCCTCCACTTT; CDR3: CASSQFNAALYSPLHF
J: TRBJ2-3; V: TRBV7-9; D: NA; size: NA; DNA: TGTGCCAGCAGCCCATCAATGGGGGGGGCCACAGATACGCAGTATTTT; CDR3: CASSPSMGGATDTQYF
J: TRBJ1-2; V: TRBV19; D: NA; size: NA; DNA: TGTGCGGTCGGGGCAGGCTATGGCTACACCTTC; CDR3: CAVGAGYGYTF
J: TRBJ1-1; V: TRBV7-9; D: NA; size: NA; DNA: TGTGCCAGCAGCTTAGGAGGGGGAACTGAAGCTTTCTTT; CDR3: CASSLGGGTEAFF
J: TRBJ2-7; V: TRBV30; D: NA; size: NA; DNA: TGTGCCTGGAGTGGAGAGCGGAGGCAGTACTTC; CDR3: CAWSGERRQYF
J: TRBJ2-1; V: TRBV7-9; D: TRBD2; size: NA; DNA: TGTGCCAGCAGCTTAAGGGGAAGACTAGCGCGAAATGAGCAGTTCTTC; CDR3: CASSLRGRLARNEQFF
J: TRBJ1-3; V: TRBV5-8; D: TRBD1; size: NA; DNA: TGTGCCAGCAGCCGGGGTCCGAAAACGACAGGGGGAAGAAACACCATATATTTT; CDR3: CASSRGPKTTGGRNTIYF
J: TRBJ2-1; V: TRBV5-4; D: NA; size: NA; DNA: TGTGCCAGCAGCTTCGGGTGGGACAATGAGCAGTTCTTC; CDR3: CASSFGWDNEQFF
J: TRBJ1-1; V: TRBV6-5; D: NA; size: NA; DNA: TGTGCCAGCAGGTCCATACGGGACGGTGAAGCTTTCTTT; CDR3: CASRSIRDGEAFF
J: TRBJ2-1; V: TRBV19; D: NA; size: NA; DNA: TGTGCCAGTAGCGCAAGCAATGAGCAGTTCTTC; CDR3: CASSASNEQFF
J: TRBJ2-5; V: TRBV3-1/TRBV3-2; D: TRBD2; size: NA; DNA: TGTGCCAGCAGCCATGGGACTAGCGGGGGGGCCGGAACAGAGACCCAGTACTTC; CDR3: CASSHGTSGGAGTETQYF
J: TRBJ1-5; V: TRBV4-1; D: NA; size: NA; DNA: TGCGCCAGCAGCCAAGGGCCGACAGTCACGAGCAATCAGCCCCAGCATTTT; CDR3: CASSQGPTVTSNQPQHF
J: TRBJ2-5; V: TRBV9; D: NA; size: NA; DNA: TGTGCCAGCAGCGTAGGCGACGGCCAAGAGACCCAGTACTTC; CDR3: CASSVGDGQETQYF
J: TRBJ1-4; V: TRBV28; D: NA; size: once; DNA: TGTGCCAGCAGTTTTCAATTGCCAGGGCAAAATGAAAAACTGTTTTTT; CDR3: CASSFQLPGQNEKLFF
J: TRBJ1-2; V: TRBV29-1; D: NA; size: NA; DNA: TGCAGCGTTGAAGATCGAAGAGGGGCCTACTATGGCTACACCTTC; CDR3: CSVEDRRGAYYGYTF
J: TRBJ2-1; V: TRBV4-1; D: NA; size: NA; DNA: TGCGCCAGCAGCCAAGAGGGCGGCTGGAATGAGCAGTTCTTC; CDR3: CASSQEGGWNEQFF
J: TRBJ1-2; V: TRBV7-6; D: NA; size: NA; DNA: TGTGCCAGCAGCTTAGCGCCATCCGGGTCCCCTGATGGCTACACCTTC; CDR3: CASSLAPSGSPDGYTF
J: TRBJ2-5; V: TRBV11-2; D: NA; size: NA; DNA: TGTGCCAGCAGCTCTCTAAGGTTAGGGGAGACCCAGTACTTC; CDR3: CASSSLRLGETQYF
J: TRBJ1-1; V: TRBV3-1/TRBV3-2; D: NA; size: NA; DNA: TGTGCCAGCAGCTTCCGGAACCAGGGGTCTGAAGCTTTCTTT; CDR3: CASSFRNQGSEAFF
J: TRBJ2-1; V: TRBV18; D: NA; size: NA; DNA: TGTGCCAGCTCACCAAACCTGAGCTCCTACAATGAGCAGTTCTTC; CDR3: CASSPNLSSYNEQFF
J: TRBJ1-6; V: TRBV7-6; D: NA; size: few; DNA: TGTGCCAGCAGCCCCCACCTGAGCTCCTATAATTCACCCCTCCACTTT; CDR3: CASSPHLSSYNSPLHF
J: TRBJ2-1; V: TRBV25-1; D: NA; size: NA; DNA: TGTGCCACCTGGACTGAAAATGAGCAGTTCTTC; CDR3: CATWTENEQFF
J: TRBJ1-4; V: TRBV18; D: NA; size: NA; DNA: TGTGCCAGCTCACCAAACCGACGGGAACTTAATGAAAAACTGTTTTTT; CDR3: CASSPNRRELNEKLFF
J: TRBJ1-1; V: TRBV28; D: NA; size: NA; DNA: TGTGCCAGCATCAATCAGGGGATGAACACTGAAGCTTTCTTT; CDR3: CASINQGMNTEAFF
J: TRBJ2-2; V: TRBV7-7; D: NA; size: NA; DNA: TGTGCCAGCAGCTTAGCGGCGAACCCCACCGGGGAGCTGTTTTTT; CDR3: CASSLAANPTGELFF
J: TRBJ1-4; V: TRBV12-3/TRBV12-4; D: NA; size: NA; DNA: TGTGCCAGCAGACAGTTAACTAATGAAAAACTGTTTTTT; CDR3: CASRQLTNEKLFF
J: TRBJ2-1; V: TRBV15; D: NA; size: NA; DNA: TGTGCCACCAGCACCCGCCGGGCGTCCAACAATGAGCAGTTCTTC; CDR3: CATSTRRASNNEQFF
J: TRBJ2-5; V: TRBV9; D: TRBD2; size: NA; DNA: TGTGCCAGCAGCGTAGGGAGGACTAGCGTAATTCAAGAGACCCAGTACTTC; CDR3: CASSVGRTSVIQETQYF
J: TRBJ2-7; V: TRBV14; D: NA; size: NA; DNA: TGTGCCAGCAGCCAAGTTCGCGGGAACGGGTACGAGCAGTACTTC; CDR3: CASSQVRGNGYEQYF
J: TRBJ1-5; V: TRBV28; D: NA; size: NA; DNA: TGTGCCAGCAGTCCCCCGACAGGCTCAACGGATCAGCCCCAGCATTTT; CDR3: CASSPPTGSTDQPQHF
J: TRBJ2-7; V: TRBV6-2/TRBV6-3; D: NA; size: NA; DNA: TGTGCCAGCAGTCTTGACAGTCAAAGCTCCTACGAGCAGTACTTC; CDR3: CASSLDSQSSYEQYF
J: TRBJ2-4; V: TRBV5-1; D: TRBD1; size: NA; DNA: TGCGCCAGCAGCGTAACAGGGGTAGCCAAAAACATTCAGTACTTC; CDR3: CASSVTGVAKNIQYF
J: TRBJ1-6; V: TRBV5-6; D: NA; size: NA; DNA: TGTGCCAGCAGCCCGGGGGAGGTAGGCTATAATTCACCCCTCCACTTT; CDR3: CASSPGEVGYNSPLHF
J: TRBJ2-3; V: TRBV12-5; D: TRBD2; size: once; DNA: TGTGCTAGTGGTTTCCTCCGTAGCGGGGGGGACACAGATACGCAGTATTTT; CDR3: CASGFLRSGGDTDTQYF
J: TRBJ2-7; V: TRBV3-1/TRBV3-2; D: TRBD1; size: NA; DNA: TGTGCCAGCAGCCCCCAGGGACAGGGAAGAAGGTGGATCGAGCAGTACTTC; CDR3: CASSPQGQGRRWIEQYF
J: TRBJ1-1; V: TRBV3-1/TRBV3-2; D: NA; size: NA; DNA: TGTGCCAGCAGCCAAGGGGGAGAAGCTTTCTTT; CDR3: CASSQGGEAFF
J: TRBJ2-3; V: TRBV6-5; D: TRBD2; size: NA; DNA: TGTGCCAGCTCCGGGACTAGCTTCACAGATACGCAGTATTTT; CDR3: CASSGTSFTDTQYF
J: TRBJ1-5; V: TRBV28; D: TRBD1; size: NA; DNA: TGTGCCAGCAGTTTCATTAAGGGGGCAGGGCAGCCCCAGCATTTT; CDR3: CASSFIKGAGQPQHF
J: TRBJ1-1; V: TRBV7-9; D: NA; size: NA; DNA: TGTGCCAGCAGCCGGGAAAACACTGAAGCTTTCTTT; CDR3: CASSRENTEAFF
J: TRBJ1-4; V: TRBV30; D: NA; size: NA; DNA: TGTGCCTGGAGCCCTGGTCCCACTAATGAAAAACTGTTTTTT; CDR3: CAWSPGPTNEKLFF
J: TRBJ1-1; V: TRBV25-1; D: NA; size: once; DNA: TGTGCCAGCAGGGCGTTTGGTCTGGACACTGAAGCTTTCTTT; CDR3: CASRAFGLDTEAFF
J: TRBJ1-2; V: TRBV5-1; D: NA; size: NA; DNA: TGCGCCAGCAGCTTAGGAACAGGACCAGCTAACTATGGCTACACCTTC; CDR3: CASSLGTGPANYGYTF
J: TRBJ1-6; V: TRBV11-2; D: NA; size: NA; DNA: TGTGCCAGCAGCTTCTCCCAAGGCCATTCACCCCTCCACTTT; CDR3: CASSFSQGHSPLHF